Presented here are 27 T cell receptor beta chains from one specimen sequenced in a study of memory CD4+ T cells and cytomegalovirus serostatus. Single viable CD3+CD4+CD8-CD45RO+ cells were sorted as the memory CD4+ T cells. TCRdb's copy holds only in-frame clones and misses some; the assay was immunoSEQ multiplex PCR. The repertoire includes around 40,000 clones, roughly four fifths of them detected once, and 0.78% sits in the top ten. The sample consisted of memory CD4+ T cells from blood. The receptors originated from an adult in good health and CMV-seronegative.

The chain uses TRBV7-8 and TRBJ1-1; TRBD1 might be the D (5 bases). CDR1 is SGHVS, CDR2 FQNEAQ, per germline. The CDR3 extends over 16 amino acids. V was trimmed by 2 bases and J by 2 bases, leaving 15 bases between them. The CDR3 is CASSLRPGLPNTEAFF. The CDR3, as DNA: TGTGCCAGCAGCTTACGTCCGGGACTGCCTAACACTGAAGCTTTCTTT.

In its sample, this clone was seen a few times. This rearrangement joins TRBV30 to TRBJ1-6, with D unresolved. The length of the CDR3 is 15 residues. V dropped 0 bases and J dropped 8 bases, with 14 bases sitting between them. Germline V lookup: CDR1 GTSNPN, CDR2 SVGIG (reference sequence). As DNA, the CDR3 is TGTGCCTGGAGTGTACTCCCCCGCGGGGATTCACCCCTCCACTTT. This sequence encodes CAWSVLPRGDSPLHF.

The rearrangement joins TRBV25-1 to TRBJ1-6; 9 bases agree with TRBD1. After removal of 7 bases from V and 6 bases from J, the junction contained 16 bases not matched to a gene. This CDR3 has 18 amino acids. CDR1 is MGHDK, CDR2 SYGVNS, per germline. CDR3 sequence (DNA): TGTGCCAGCAAAGGGGGACAGGGTAGGAGTAGGGTTAATTCACCCCTCCACTTT. Translation gives CASKGGQGRSRVNSPLHF.

The chain is built from TRBV5-1 and TRBJ1-6; 7 bases align to TRBD1. This CDR3 comprises 16 residues. Trimming at V came to 4 bases and at J to 5 bases, leaving 9 bases not matched to a gene. CDR1 is SGHRS and CDR2 is YFSETQ in the germline V gene. The DNA for the CDR3 is TGCGCCAGCAGCCTCCGGACAGGTTCGAATAATTCACCCCTCCACTTT. Residues: CASSLRTGSNNSPLHF.

V is TRBV27 and J is TRBJ2-7; unclear D gene. The germline CDR1 and CDR2 sequences are MNHEY and SMNVEV (reference sequence). This CDR3 has 14 amino acids. The V end was cut by 2 bases, the J end by 3 bases, with 11 bases between. CDR3 amino acids: CASSLQDGIYEQYF. DNA of the CDR3: TGTGCCAGCAGTTTACAGGACGGCATCTACGAGCAGTACTTC.

The rearrangement joins TRBV7-9 to TRBJ2-3; 8 nucleotides align to TRBD2. Germline CDR1 SEHNR, CDR2 FQNEAQ (reference sequence). The CDR3 sequence is 16 residues long. Trimming removed 1 base from V and 3 bases from J; junction bases left unmatched: 6. The CDR3 bases are TGTGCCAGCAGCTTAGATGGGGCTAGCGGGACAGATACGCAGTATTTT. Encoded protein: CASSLDGASGTDTQYF.

V is TRBV2 and J is TRBJ1-6, with D maybe TRBD1 (6 bases). This CDR3 comprises 13 residues. Germline V gene sequence: CDR1 SNHLY, CDR2 FYNNEI. Trimming removed 8 bases at V and 4 bases at J, with 9 bases between. The DNA of the CDR3 is TGTGCCAGCGGTCAGGGGTATAATTCACCCCTCCACTTT. Residues: CASGQGYNSPLHF.

V usage is TRBV30 and J usage is TRBJ2-1; 14 bases line up with TRBD2. With 1 base clipped from V and 8 bases from J, the junction kept 1 base outside the gene matches. Looked up from germline, CDR1 is GTSNPN and CDR2 is SVGIG (reference sequence). The CDR3 extends over 14 amino acids. CDR3 nucleotide sequence: TGTGCCTGGAGTGCGGGACTAGCGGGGGATGAGCAGTTCTTC. This encodes CAWSAGLAGDEQFF.

The gene calls are TRBV5-1 and TRBJ2-2, with D possibly called TRBD1 or TRBD2 (5 bases each). CDR3 length: 19 residues. CDR1 and CDR2 from the germline V gene are SGHRS and YFSETQ. Trimming cost V 3 bases and J 1 base, with 22 bases left between them. The DNA for the CDR3 is TGCGCCAGCAGCTGGCTTAGAGGTTCGAGGGGAGTGAACACCGGGGAGCTGTTTTTT. Amino acids: CASSWLRGSRGVNTGELFF.

This chain connects TRBV2 to TRBJ2-1; TRBD1 matches 12 bases. The germline V gene has CDR1 SNHLY and CDR2 FYNNEI. Germline trimming cut 7 bases from V and 7 bases from J; bases unmatched to any gene: 8. This CDR3 spans 15 amino acids. This chain's CDR3 is CASKLPGQGANEQFF. CDR3 sequence (DNA): TGTGCCAGCAAACTACCGGGACAGGGGGCGAATGAGCAGTTCTTC.

The rearrangement uses TRBV6-1 and TRBJ1-1; D unclear. CDR1 is MNHNS and CDR2 is SASEGT in the germline V gene. This CDR3 has 13 residues. With 7 bases removed from V and 1 base from J, the gap between germline ends came to 10 bases. This chain's CDR3 is CASTVSGNTEAFF. DNA of the CDR3: TGTGCCAGCACTGTTTCAGGGAACACTGAAGCTTTCTTT.

The chain combines TRBV4-2 with TRBJ1-2, with D possibly TRBD1 on 6 matching bases. This CDR3 contains 17 residues. Per germline, CDR1 LGHNA and CDR2 YNFKEQ. V lost 3 bases and J 3 bases, leaving 20 bases between the germline ends. The CDR3 here is CASSQPRDTRPDYGYTF. CDR3 in DNA: TGTGCCAGCAGCCAGCCCCGGGACACCCGTCCGGACTATGGCTACACCTTC.

The genes are TRBV6-1 and TRBJ1-5, with D unresolved. Germline CDR1 is MNHNS and CDR2 is SASEGT. Trimming left V 2 bases short and J 6 bases short, with 11 bases between. The CDR3 spans 14 residues. CDR3 sequence (DNA): TGTGCCAGCAGTGAACGCGGACTATTTCAGCCCCAGCATTTT. Residues: CASSERGLFQPQHF.

The chain combines TRBV4-2 with TRBJ2-5, with D possibly being TRBD1 (5 bases). CDR3 size: 17 residues. Germline CDR1 is LGHNA and CDR2 is YNFKEQ. The germline V and J ends were trimmed by 0 bases and 1 base, with 15 bases remaining between them. The CDR3 sequence: CASSQETDTSLQETQYF. The CDR3 DNA follows: TGTGCCAGCAGCCAAGAAACGGACACCTCCCTCCAAGAGACCCAGTACTTC.

This clone was seen only a few times. The chain uses TRBV18 and TRBJ1-2; TRBD1 aligns across 7 bases. Trimming removed 3 bases from V and 3 bases from J; junction bases left unmatched: 10. The germline gives CDR1 KGHSH, CDR2 LQKENI. The CDR3 has 16 residues. The CDR3 DNA follows: TGTGCCAGCTCACCTGACAGGGAGGAGCGCTACTATGGCTACACCTTC. It yields the protein CASSPDREERYYGYTF.

The V gene is TRBV18, the J gene TRBJ1-1; possible D gene TRBD1, 5 bases. V was cut by 4 bases and J by 7 bases, with 10 bases left in between. This CDR3 has 12 residues. Germline CDR1 reads KGHSH; CDR2 reads LQKENI. CDR3 nucleotides: TGTGCCAGCTCACTAGGGAGGGGTGAAGCTTTCTTT. This encodes CASSLGRGEAFF. The full variable domain, completed using reference TRBV18 and TRBJ1-1, is NAGVMQNPRHLVRRRGQEARLRCSPMKGHSHVYWYRQLPEEGLKFMVYLQKENIIDESGMPKERFSAEFPKEGPSILRIQQVVRGDSAAYFCASSLGRGEAFFGQGTRLTVV.

The chain combines TRBV7-2 with TRBJ1-4; tentative D call: TRBD1 (5 bases). This CDR3 comprises 15 residues. V shed 1 base and J shed 7 bases, with 13 bases lying between them. Germline V gives CDR1 SGHTA, CDR2 FQGNSA. CDR3 nucleotide sequence: TGTGCCAGCAGCTTAGTAGTGGGGGTGGGTGAAAAACTGTTTTTT. Encoded protein: CASSLVVGVGEKLFF.

This chain connects TRBV19 to TRBJ1-5; maybe TRBD1 (6 bases). With 6 bases removed from V and 2 bases from J, the gap between germline ends came to 14 bases. The CDR3 runs to 15 residues. From germline, CDR1 is LNHDA and CDR2 SQIVND (reference sequence). The CDR3 is CASSQGGSGNQPQHF. The CDR3 DNA follows: TGTGCCAGTAGCCAAGGGGGATCCGGCAATCAGCCCCAGCATTTT.

This chain connects TRBV7-9 to TRBJ1-4, with D unresolved. Per the germline V gene, CDR1 is SEHNR and CDR2 is FQNEAQ (reference sequence). V dropped 2 bases and J dropped 4 bases, with 5 bases sitting between them. This CDR3 is 13 amino acids long. The CDR3 loop is CASSLNGNEKLFF. DNA for the CDR3: TGTGCCAGCAGCTTAAATGGTAATGAAAAACTGTTTTTT. Full variable domain (remainder filled in from reference TRBV7-9 and TRBJ1-4): DTGVSQNPRHKITKRGQNVTFRCDPISEHNRLYWYRQTLGQGPEFLTYFQNEAQLEKSRLLSDRFSAERPKGSFSTLEIQRTEQGDSAMYLCASSLNGNEKLFFGSGTQLSVL.

This clone was seen just once. The V call is TRBV9, the J call TRBJ2-1; TRBD1 matches 10 bases. The ends lost 6 bases at V and 10 bases at J; junction bases unmatched: 16. CDR3 length: 16 residues. Germline V gene data show CDR1 as SGDLS and CDR2 as YYNGEE. CDR3 DNA sequence: TGTGCCAGCACCCAGATCGGGACAGGGGTGAATCAAGAGCAGTTCTTC. This encodes CASTQIGTGVNQEQFF.

The gene calls are TRBV19 and TRBJ1-5, with D possibly matching TRBD1 (6 bases). CDR3 length: 14 residues. The V end lost 7 bases, the J end lost 1 base, and 11 bases lay between the germline ends. Germline CDR1 reads LNHDA; CDR2 reads SQIVND (reference sequence). The CDR3 DNA reads TGTGCCAGTACGCGACAGGCCAGCAATCAGCCCCAGCATTTT. Translated: CASTRQASNQPQHF.

The chain links TRBV6-5 to TRBJ2-7, with 7 bases that match TRBD2. CDR1 is MNHEY and CDR2 is SVGAGI in the germline V gene. The CDR3 sequence is 13 residues long. The ends lost 7 bases at V and 5 bases at J; junction bases unmatched: 8. The CDR3 is CASKRGLEDEQYF. The CDR3 DNA is TGTGCCAGCAAGCGGGGCCTTGAGGACGAGCAGTACTTC.

This clone was seen once. The chain is built from TRBV10-3 and TRBJ1-5; D perhaps matches TRBD1 (5 bases). Per the germline V gene, CDR1 is ENHRY and CDR2 is SYGVKD. The CDR3 contains 15 residues. The germline V and J ends were trimmed by 0 bases and 2 bases, with 8 bases remaining between them. CDR3 region: CAISESGGGNQPQHF. CDR3 DNA: TGTGCCATCAGTGAGTCGGGAGGGGGCAATCAGCCCCAGCATTTT.

The CDR3 here is CASSSPTVYGYTF. The CDR3 bases are TGTGCCAGCAGTTCCCCGACAGTCTATGGCTACACCTTC. This chain uses TRBV6-6 with TRBJ1-2, with D tentatively TRBD1 (5 bases). The germline V gene encodes CDR1 MNHNY and CDR2 SVGAGI (reference sequence). Trimming removed 4 bases from V and 4 bases from J, with 10 bases in between. The CDR3 extends over 13 amino acids.

The V and J genes are TRBV7-6 and TRBJ2-5, with D tentatively TRBD2 (6 bases). The V end lost 4 bases, the J end lost 3 bases, and 12 bases lay between the germline ends. This CDR3 has 14 residues. The V gene's germline CDR1 is SGHVS and CDR2 FNYEAQ. Written as DNA, the CDR3 is TGTGCCAGCAGCTCGGGGGTGCGGGAAGAGACCCAGTACTTC. This translates into CASSSGVREETQYF.

The chain has TRBV7-9 and TRBJ2-5; TRBD1 or TRBD2 may be the D gene (6 bases each). Germline V gene data show CDR1 as SEHNR and CDR2 as FQNEAQ (reference sequence). Trimming cost V 1 base and J 3 bases, with 15 bases left between them. This CDR3 has 16 amino acids. The CDR3 DNA reads as TGTGCCAGCAGCTTAGTGGGGGGCGCCCCTGAAGAGACCCAGTACTTC. Translated: CASSLVGGAPEETQYF.

This clone was recorded once. The chain recombines TRBV4-1 with TRBJ2-4; D is perhaps TRBD1 (5 bases). V gave up 2 bases and J gave up 10 bases, with 9 bases separating them. Germline assignment: CDR1 MGHRA and CDR2 YSYEKL. CDR3 length: 12 residues. CDR3 protein: CASSQISGIQYF. The CDR3 DNA reads TGCGCCAGCAGCCAAATTTCAGGGATTCAGTACTTC.